Below, 28 T cell receptor beta chains from the same sample are listed, as sequenced in a study of control samples from healthy donors and cancer patients. The method was immunoSEQ multiplex PCR; TCRdb's version includes in-frame clones alone and lacks a portion of them. The table records around 150,000 clones, around nine tenths of them present only once. The sample consisted of blood. All receptors derive from a young man in good health.

V gene TRBV11-2 combines with J gene TRBJ2-3; 8 nucleotides line up with TRBD2. The CDR3 covers 15 residues. The germline CDR1 and CDR2 sequences are SGHAT and FQNNGV. J lost 4 bases, V lost 5 bases, and 8 bases had no gene match. CDR3 coding DNA: TGTGCCAGCAGCGATCCTCTCGGGGGGGCAGATACGCAGTATTTT. Protein product: CASSDPLGGADTQYF. Drawing the rest from reference TRBV11-2 and TRBJ2-3, the complete variable domain is EAGVAQSPRYKIIEKRQSVAFWCNPISGHATLYWYQQILGQGPKLLIQFQNNGVVDDSQLPKDRFSAERLKGVDSTLKIQPAKLEDSAVYLCASSDPLGGADTQYFGPGTRLTVL.

The J gene is TRBJ2-7, the V gene TRBV27; TRBD2 aligns across 7 bases. The CDR3 has 18 residues. J gave up 1 base and V 5 bases, and 17 bases lay outside the gene matches. Germline assignment: CDR1 MNHEY and CDR2 SMNVEV (reference sequence). The DNA of the CDR3 is TGTGCCAGCAGTCCACGGGGGGAAAGGACTGCGTATTCCTACGAGCAGTACTTC. Amino acid sequence: CASSPRGERTAYSYEQYF.

Only one count was recorded for this clone. The chain links TRBV19 to TRBJ2-5; D gene uncertain. The germline V gene encodes CDR1 LNHDA and CDR2 SQIVND (reference sequence). The CDR3 is made up of 12 amino acids. Trimming took 4 bases from V and 2 from J, leaving 5 bases between them. This CDR3 reads CASSSRQETQYF. The CDR3, as DNA: TGTGCCAGTAGTAGTAGGCAAGAGACCCAGTACTTC.

The V gene is TRBV5-1, the J gene TRBJ2-1; D unclear. The length of the CDR3 is 13 residues. CDR1 and CDR2 from the germline V gene are SGHRS and YFSETQ. V was cut by 3 bases and J by 8 bases, with 12 bases left in between. CDR3 residues: CASSSPSNYEQFF. In DNA, the CDR3 is TGCGCCAGCAGCTCCCCTAGTAACTATGAGCAGTTCTTC.

Note on this clone: Distinct nucleotide sequences in the sample also encode this CDR3. J is TRBJ1-2 and V is TRBV4-2; TRBD1 matches at 7 bases. The V segment lost 0 bases and the J segment 4 bases; nucleotides outside the gene matches: 5. The germline gives CDR1 LGHNA, CDR2 YNFKEQ. The CDR3 contains 15 residues. CDR3 protein: CASSQERQGGYGYTF. As DNA, the CDR3 is TGTGCCAGCAGCCAAGAAAGACAGGGTGGCTATGGCTACACCTTC.

The rearrangement uses TRBV6-5 and TRBJ1-6, with D possibly being TRBD1 (5 bases). Germline CDR1 reads MNHEY; CDR2 reads SVGAGI. The CDR3 has 12 amino acids. V shed 2 bases and J shed 11 bases, with 7 bases lying between them. Here the CDR3 reads CASSYRDAPLHF. The CDR3 nucleotides read TGTGCCAGCAGTTACAGGGACGCACCCCTCCACTTT.

The chain is built from TRBV7-9 and TRBJ1-1; D gene unclear. The CDR3 covers 13 residues. The V gene's germline CDR1 is SEHNR and CDR2 FQNEAQ (reference sequence). Trimming removed 5 bases from V and 2 bases from J, with 9 bases in between. The CDR3 is CASSPRGNTEAFF. Here the CDR3 DNA reads TGTGCCAGCAGCCCCCGTGGAAACACTGAAGCTTTCTTT.

The chain has TRBV27 and TRBJ1-2; unclear D gene. This CDR3 has 15 amino acids. From germline, CDR1 is MNHEY and CDR2 SMNVEV (reference sequence). The V end lost 4 bases, the J end lost 0 bases, and 12 bases lay between the germline ends. The CDR3 loop is CASSSRRPTNYGYTF. The CDR3, as DNA: TGTGCCAGCAGTTCCCGGCGGCCTACTAACTATGGCTACACCTTC.

The V call is TRBV27, the J call TRBJ2-7; 11 nucleotides agree with TRBD1. This CDR3 has 15 residues. J was trimmed by 6 bases and V by 6 bases; bases with no gene match: 10. The germline CDR1 and CDR2 sequences are MNHEY and SMNVEV (reference sequence). This chain's CDR3 is CASSPGTGGLSEQYF. CDR3 coding DNA: TGTGCCAGCAGCCCCGGGACAGGGGGTCTGAGCGAGCAGTACTTC.

V is TRBV13 and J is TRBJ2-3; possible D gene TRBD2, 6 bases. The V and J ends lost 5 bases and 2 bases respectively, with 14 bases between them. The CDR3 is made up of 15 amino acids. Germline assignment: CDR1 PRHDT and CDR2 FYEKMQ (reference sequence). The CDR3 sequence is CASSTRRGNTDTQYF. CDR3 nucleotide sequence: TGTGCCAGCAGCACTCGTCGGGGGAACACAGATACGCAGTATTTT.

The chain couples TRBV4-3 to TRBJ2-3, with 9 bases aligning to TRBD2. CDR1 is LGHNA and CDR2 is YSLEER in the germline V gene. The CDR3 covers 18 residues. The V and J ends lost 4 bases and 0 bases, in that order; junction bases with no gene match: 11. The CDR3 DNA sequence: TGCGCCAGCAGCCCCCGATCGACTAGCGGAGTGAGCACAGATACGCAGTATTTT. It translates to CASSPRSTSGVSTDTQYF.

The CDR3: CASSLDRRQGGYEQYF. CDR3 nucleotides: TGTGCCAGCAGCTTAGACAGGCGACAGGGTGGGTACGAGCAGTACTTC. The chain recombines TRBV7-9 with TRBJ2-7; 7 bases fit TRBD1. Unmatched junction bases numbered 10, after V lost 1 base and J lost 4 bases. Germline V CDR1 and CDR2: SEHNR, FQNEAQ (reference sequence). CDR3 length equals 16 residues.

This chain's CDR3 is CATSDLRPDGPGNEQFF. CDR3 DNA: TGTGCCACCAGTGATTTGAGGCCGGACGGTCCTGGAAATGAGCAGTTCTTC. The rearrangement uses TRBV24-1 and TRBJ2-1; D not resolved. Trimming took 0 bases from V and 7 from J, leaving 18 bases between them. The V gene's germline CDR1 is KGHDR and CDR2 SFDVKD. The CDR3 is 17 amino acids.

This rearrangement joins TRBV24-1 to TRBJ2-2, with D maybe TRBD2 (6 bases). The CDR3 extends over 19 amino acids. From germline, CDR1 is KGHDR and CDR2 SFDVKD. Trimming removed 2 bases from V and 6 bases from J, with 24 bases in between. CDR3 sequence (DNA): TGTGCCACCAGTGATTCCTCCGGGGGAGCTTTTTTTCTTGCCGGGGAGCTGTTTTTT. Its translation is CATSDSSGGAFFLAGELFF.

This chain uses TRBV4-3 with TRBJ2-7; perhaps D is TRBD1 or TRBD2 (6 bases each). Germline CDR1 LGHNA, CDR2 YSLEER. The CDR3 extends over 15 amino acids. V lost 0 bases to trimming and J lost 4 bases, with 13 bases between them. The CDR3 sequence: CASSQEQGGFYEQYF. The CDR3, as DNA: TGCGCCAGCAGCCAAGAACAGGGAGGATTTTACGAGCAGTACTTC.

The chain is built from TRBV6-6 and TRBJ2-7; 8 bases agree with TRBD2. There are 12 residues in the CDR3. V gave up 8 bases and J gave up 3 bases; unmatched junction bases: 3. CDR1 MNHNY and CDR2 SVGAGI come from the germline V gene (reference sequence). CDR3 loop: CASGGGIYEQYF. Here the CDR3 DNA reads TGTGCCAGCGGCGGGGGGATCTACGAGCAGTACTTC.

The chain couples TRBV2 to TRBJ1-1, with D perhaps TRBD1 (6 bases). The CDR3 sequence is 14 residues long. V lost 6 bases and J lost 4, with 15 bases in between. The germline CDR1 and CDR2 sequences are SNHLY and FYNNEI. CDR3 amino acids: CASSRGPTITEAFF. The DNA for the CDR3 is TGTGCCAGCAGCAGGGGTCCAACCATCACTGAAGCTTTCTTT.

This chain uses TRBV7-9 with TRBJ2-7; perhaps TRBD1 as D (7 bases). Germline CDR1 reads SEHNR; CDR2 reads FQNEAQ (reference sequence). The length of the CDR3 is 15 residues. V was trimmed by 4 bases and J by 0 bases, leaving 13 bases between them. In DNA, the CDR3 is TGTGCCAGCAGCTCTCAGGGGGGCGGCTCCTACGAGCAGTACTTC. This encodes CASSSQGGGSYEQYF. The full variable domain, completed using reference TRBV7-9 and TRBJ2-7, is DTGVSQNPRHKITKRGQNVTFRCDPISEHNRLYWYRQTLGQGPEFLTYFQNEAQLEKSRLLSDRFSAERPKGSFSTLEIQRTEQGDSAMYLCASSSQGGGSYEQYFGPGTRLTVT.

This sequence joins TRBV21-1 and TRBJ1-3; TRBD1, the table's D call, lacks a check against the DNA. TRBV21-1 counts as a pseudogene. This CDR3 contains 19 residues. Written as DNA, the CDR3 is TGTGCCAGCAGCAAAGTCGTGGACAGGGGGCGTCTGGGAGGAAACACCATATATTTT. Its translation is CASSKVVDRGRLGGNTIYF.

The CDR3 region has the DNA TGCAGTGCTAGTCGTAGCGGGACCGGCACAGATACGCAGTATTTT. It specifies CSASRSGTGTDTQYF. The V gene is TRBV20-1, the J gene TRBJ2-3; TRBD2 agrees at 8 bases. This CDR3 region has 15 residues. Germline CDR1 reads DFQATT; CDR2 reads SNEGSKA (reference sequence). V was pared by 3 bases and J by 1 base, with 6 bases of the junction left unmatched.

The chain recombines TRBV19 with TRBJ1-5, with D uncertain. Germline lookup yields CDR1 LNHDA and CDR2 SQIVND (reference sequence). V was shortened by 4 bases and J by 3 bases, with 13 bases between the two germline ends. This CDR3 is 15 amino acids long. CDR3 nucleotide sequence: TGTGCCAGTAGTAGGGATACATCTCTCAATCAGCCCCAGCATTTT. As protein: CASSRDTSLNQPQHF.

This chain uses TRBV7-9 with TRBJ2-7, with D possibly being TRBD1 or TRBD2 (5 bases each). Germline V gene sequence: CDR1 SEHNR, CDR2 FQNEAQ (reference sequence). This CDR3 is 15 amino acids long. Between the trimmed V and J ends, which lost 2 bases and 7 bases, there was a span of 18 bases. The CDR3 region has the DNA TGTGCCAGCAGCTTATCCCCCAACCCGGGGACGGAGCAGTACTTC. This translates into CASSLSPNPGTEQYF.

The CDR3 nucleotides read TGTGCCAGCAGCCGTACACAGGGGCAATCCTACAATGAGCAGTTCTTC. Translated: CASSRTQGQSYNEQFF. The V gene is TRBV5-8, the J gene TRBJ2-1; 7 nucleotides line up with TRBD1. The CDR3 loop spans 16 amino acids. Germline loops: CDR1 SGHTS, CDR2 YDEGEE. Losses at the gene ends were 4 bases for V and 1 base for J; bases not matched to a gene: 8.

V usage is TRBV29-1 and J usage is TRBJ2-2; TRBD2 matches 11 bases. This CDR3 comprises 17 residues. Trimming cost V 7 bases and J 0 bases; bases outside gene matches: 10. CDR1 SQVTM and CDR2 ANQGSEA come from the germline V gene. The DNA for the CDR3 is TGCAGCGGCGGGGGGCTAGCGGGAGGATCGAACACCGGGGAGCTGTTTTTT. It yields the protein CSGGGLAGGSNTGELFF.

This clone has just a few counts. In nucleotides, the CDR3 is TGTGCCAGCAGCAAAAGACAGGGTAAGCTCAGGGAGGGTGGCTACACCTTC. Amino acids: CASSKRQGKLREGGYTF. The rearrangement uses TRBV21-1 and TRBJ1-2. TRBV21-1 is a documented pseudogene. This CDR3 region has 17 residues.

The V gene is TRBV19, the J gene TRBJ2-1; 8 nucleotides agree with TRBD1. The CDR3 has 14 residues. Trimming removed 7 bases from V and 5 bases from J; junction bases left unmatched: 7. Germline V gene lookup returns CDR1 LNHDA and CDR2 SQIVND (reference sequence). CDR3 in amino acids: CASIRTGSNNEQFF. The CDR3 region has the DNA TGTGCCAGTATAAGGACAGGGAGTAACAATGAGCAGTTCTTC.

The V and J genes are TRBV4-1 and TRBJ2-3; the D call may be TRBD1 or TRBD2 (5 bases each). The germline V gene has CDR1 MGHRA and CDR2 YSYEKL. Trimming pared 4 bases from V and 6 bases from J, leaving 17 bases between. The CDR3 contains 15 residues. The chain's CDR3 is CASSPLGTLGDTQYF. In nucleotides, the CDR3 is TGCGCCAGCAGCCCTTTAGGGACCCTTGGGGATACGCAGTATTTT.

The gene calls are TRBV6-4 and TRBJ2-5; D gene unclear. This CDR3 has 12 amino acids. CDR1 and CDR2 (germline): MRHNA, SNTAGT. Deletions cut 3 bases from V and 1 base from J, with 3 bases between. The CDR3 coding sequence is TGTGCCAGCAGTGAATTCCAAGAGACCCAGTACTTC. It encodes CASSEFQETQYF.